One and the same sample provided the 23 T cell receptor beta chains below, sequenced in a study of shared T cell receptors in the human thymus. TCRdb's copy holds only in-frame clones and misses some; the assay was immunoSEQ multiplex PCR. The top ten clones hold about 0.014% of a sample with hundreds of thousands of clones, around 78% of them seen once. The data also belong to a second study, concerning human thymus T cells.

The specimen was thymocytes. The receptors here all came from a boy in the first two years of life with a congenital heart defect.

This clone was picked up one time. The chain joins TRBV2 to TRBJ2-1, with TRBD2 identical over 9 bases. This CDR3 has 13 amino acids. The germline CDR1 and CDR2 sequences are SNHLY and FYNNEI. Trimming cost V 5 bases and J 8 bases; bases outside gene matches: 4. CDR3 nucleotides: TGTGCCAGCAGTCCGACTAGCGGCCATGAGCAGTTCTTC. This gives the protein CASSPTSGHEQFF.

V gene TRBV4-1 combines with J gene TRBJ2-1; 8 nucleotides match TRBD2. This CDR3 has 15 amino acids. Per the germline V gene, CDR1 is MGHRA and CDR2 is YSYEKL. With 0 bases clipped from V and 8 bases from J, the junction kept 6 bases outside the gene matches. CDR3 DNA sequence: TGCGCCAGCAGCCAAGATCCCGGGGGGGCCCATGAGCAGTTCTTC. Protein sequence: CASSQDPGGAHEQFF.

This clone was seen a few times. The chain carries TRBV2 and TRBJ1-2; no definite D call. Looked up from germline, CDR1 is SNHLY and CDR2 is FYNNEI. With 6 bases removed from V and 10 bases from J, the gap between germline ends came to 18 bases. This CDR3 comprises 13 residues. DNA of the CDR3: TGTGCCAGCAGAGGCGAGCGGCGGAGTTCCTACACCTTC. Translating gives CASRGERRSSYTF.

The genes are TRBV20-1 and TRBJ2-5; D is undetermined. The germline V and J ends were trimmed by 7 bases and 1 base, with 7 bases remaining between them. Germline-derived CDR1 and CDR2 are DFQATT and SNEGSKA (reference sequence). This CDR3 is built from 11 residues. The CDR3 region has the DNA TGCAGTGGGGCACCCCAAGAGACCCAGTACTTC. Residues: CSGAPQETQYF.

This clone was detected a few times. The chain uses TRBV27 and TRBJ2-7, with D possibly being TRBD2 (5 bases). V lost 5 bases and J 0 bases, leaving 11 bases between the germline ends. The CDR3 contains 14 residues. Germline V CDR1 and CDR2: MNHEY, SMNVEV (reference sequence). The CDR3 coding sequence is TGTGCCAGCAGTAAACAGCGGAGCTCCTACGAGCAGTACTTC. As protein: CASSKQRSSYEQYF.

This chain links TRBV2 with TRBJ2-7; D remains ambiguous. Trimming took off 1 base at V and 3 bases at J, with 7 bases between the two ends. The CDR3 extends over 13 amino acids. CDR1 is SNHLY and CDR2 is FYNNEI in the germline V gene. CDR3 loop: CASSEGAIYEQYF. CDR3 sequence (DNA): TGTGCCAGCAGTGAAGGGGCCATCTACGAGCAGTACTTC.

The chain links TRBV27 to TRBJ2-7; D perhaps matches TRBD2 (7 bases). Deletions cut 5 bases from V and 5 bases from J, with 16 bases between. From germline, CDR1 is MNHEY and CDR2 SMNVEV (reference sequence). CDR3 length: 14 residues. CDR3 sequence (DNA): TGTGCCAGCAGTCCAGCGGGACACGACGACGAGCAGTACTTC. Amino acid sequence: CASSPAGHDDEQYF.

The gene calls are TRBV12-5 and TRBJ2-7, with 7 bases lining up with TRBD2. CDR3 length: 15 amino acids. Per germline, CDR1 LGHNT and CDR2 FRNRAP. J gave up 2 bases and V 5 bases, and 9 bases lay outside the gene matches. The CDR3 nucleotides are TGTGCTAGTGGTCCAGCCGGGACTACAACCTACGAGCAGTACTTC. It yields the protein CASGPAGTTTYEQYF.

The genes are TRBV4-3 and TRBJ2-1; 9 bases are shared with TRBD2. The CDR3 spans 15 residues. After removal of 4 bases from V and 4 bases from J, the junction contained 5 bases not matched to a gene. CDR1 is LGHNA, CDR2 YSLEER, per germline. In DNA, the CDR3 is TGCGCCAGCAGCCGACCGGGACTAGCTTACAATGAGCAGTTCTTC. This gives the protein CASSRPGLAYNEQFF.

V and J are TRBV7-9 and TRBJ2-1, with 14 nucleotides matching TRBD2. Germline V gives CDR1 SEHNR, CDR2 FQNEAQ (reference sequence). The CDR3 contains 19 residues. V lost 5 bases, J lost 0 bases, and 9 bases stayed unmatched. The CDR3 loop is CASSQGLAGETSSYNEQFF. The CDR3 DNA reads TGTGCCAGCAGCCAGGGACTAGCGGGAGAAACCAGCTCCTACAATGAGCAGTTCTTC.

The chain links TRBV6-5 to TRBJ2-6, with D tentatively TRBD2 (5 bases). The germline V and J ends were trimmed by 0 bases and 4 bases, with 7 bases remaining between them. CDR1 MNHEY and CDR2 SVGAGI come from the germline V gene. The CDR3 is 15 residues long. The chain's CDR3 is CASSYSRGGANVLTF. Here the CDR3 DNA reads TGTGCCAGCAGTTACTCGAGAGGGGGGGCCAACGTCCTGACTTTC.

The J gene is TRBJ2-2, the V gene TRBV27, with D perhaps TRBD1 (6 bases). The CDR3 consists of 16 residues. V lost 3 bases and J lost 5, with 16 bases in between. The germline gives CDR1 MNHEY, CDR2 SMNVEV (reference sequence). Here the CDR3 reads CASSLTPTGKTGELFF. The CDR3 region has the DNA TGTGCCAGCAGTTTGACCCCGACAGGAAAGACCGGGGAGCTGTTTTTT.

The chain combines TRBV2 with TRBJ2-3, with TRBD2 identical over 16 bases. This CDR3 is built from 17 residues. In germline, CDR1 is SNHLY, CDR2 FYNNEI. With V trimmed by 3 bases and J by 4 bases, 4 bases remained unmatched. The CDR3 sequence: CASSEGLAGGLADTQYF. In DNA, the CDR3 is TGTGCCAGCAGTGAGGGACTAGCGGGAGGGCTCGCAGATACGCAGTATTTT.

This clone was counted only a few times. V and J are TRBV4-3 and TRBJ1-1; a weak D match, TRBD1 (5 bases). The V gene lost 5 bases and the J gene lost 5 bases, with 15 bases spanning the gap. The CDR3 is 14 amino acids. The germline gives CDR1 LGHNA, CDR2 YSLEER. CDR3 sequence: CASSDDLRGTEAFF. The CDR3 bases are TGCGCCAGCAGCGATGACCTAAGGGGTACTGAAGCTTTCTTT.

The chain joins TRBV13 to TRBJ2-7, with TRBD2 matching 8 bases. The CDR3 is made up of 16 amino acids. V was clipped by 3 bases and J by 7 bases; unmatched bases: 14. Germline V lookup: CDR1 PRHDT, CDR2 FYEKMQ (reference sequence). The CDR3 DNA follows: TGTGCCAGCAGCTTGTGGCAGGGCGGACTAGCTGGAGAGCAGTACTTC. Its protein product is CASSLWQGGLAGEQYF.

The V and J genes are TRBV9 and TRBJ2-3; 7 nucleotides line up with TRBD2. The CDR3 is 18 residues long. The V gene's germline CDR1 is SGDLS and CDR2 YYNGEE. J gave up 3 bases and V 4 bases, and 17 bases lay outside the gene matches. The CDR3 DNA reads TGTGCCAGCAGCCCCCTCGTCCTAGCGGAGAGGGGTACAGATACGCAGTATTTT. Its translation: CASSPLVLAERGTDTQYF.

The chain is built from TRBV5-6 and TRBJ2-5, with 13 bases identical to TRBD2. V was clipped by 2 bases and J by 1 base; unmatched bases: 2. Per the germline V gene, CDR1 is SGHDT and CDR2 is YYEEEE. The CDR3 is 16 residues long. DNA for the CDR3: TGTGCCAGCAGCTTTGGGACTAGCGGGACCCAAGAGACCCAGTACTTC. It translates to CASSFGTSGTQETQYF.

The rearrangement links TRBV6-1 to TRBJ2-7; 9 bases agree with TRBD2. J lost 6 bases, V lost 0 bases, and 12 bases had no gene match. The CDR3 is 17 amino acids. Germline values: CDR1 MNHNS, CDR2 SASEGT. The CDR3 protein is CASSEANLSGRPSEQYF. The CDR3 DNA is TGTGCCAGCAGTGAAGCGAATTTGAGCGGGAGGCCCTCCGAGCAGTACTTC.

The rearrangement links TRBV11-3 to TRBJ2-7; D uncertain. The CDR3 is 15 amino acids. The V end lost 7 bases, the J end lost 1 base, and 17 bases lay between the germline ends. The germline V gene has CDR1 SGHNT and CDR2 YENEEA. CDR3 sequence reads: CASIDTGNRSYEQYF. DNA for the CDR3: TGTGCCAGCATTGACACCGGCAACAGATCCTACGAGCAGTACTTC.

J is TRBJ2-2 and V is TRBV7-9, with D hard to call. Trimming stripped 1 base from V and 4 bases from J, with 10 bases between. The CDR3 loop spans 15 amino acids. Germline assignment: CDR1 SEHNR and CDR2 FQNEAQ (reference sequence). The CDR3: CASSLVLELTGELFF. The DNA of the CDR3 is TGTGCCAGCAGCTTAGTTTTAGAGCTCACCGGGGAGCTGTTTTTT.

The J gene is TRBJ1-2, the V gene TRBV9, with TRBD1 identical over 8 bases. V was pared by 0 bases and J by 4 bases, with 8 bases of the junction left unmatched. The CDR3 totals 16 residues. Germline CDR1 and CDR2: SGDLS and YYNGEE. The CDR3 DNA reads as TGTGCCAGCAGCGTAGGGCCCGAGGACAGGGCCTATGGCTACACCTTC. It encodes CASSVGPEDRAYGYTF.

CDR3 protein: CASSNRHIIPYEQYF. The CDR3 DNA follows: TGTGCCAGCAGTAATAGACATATCATTCCCTACGAGCAGTACTTC. This rearrangement joins TRBV2 to TRBJ2-7; no clear D gene. The V gene's germline CDR1 is SNHLY and CDR2 FYNNEI. The CDR3 consists of 15 residues. V lost 5 bases to trimming and J lost 2 bases, with 16 bases between them.

The genes are TRBV27 and TRBJ2-1; tentatively, D is TRBD2 (6 bases). Trimming took 5 bases from V and 3 from J, leaving 11 bases between them. Germline V gene lookup returns CDR1 MNHEY and CDR2 SMNVEV (reference sequence). This CDR3 has 14 amino acids. The CDR3 region is CASSPSDFYNEQFF. The CDR3 bases are TGTGCCAGCAGTCCTAGCGACTTCTACAATGAGCAGTTCTTC.